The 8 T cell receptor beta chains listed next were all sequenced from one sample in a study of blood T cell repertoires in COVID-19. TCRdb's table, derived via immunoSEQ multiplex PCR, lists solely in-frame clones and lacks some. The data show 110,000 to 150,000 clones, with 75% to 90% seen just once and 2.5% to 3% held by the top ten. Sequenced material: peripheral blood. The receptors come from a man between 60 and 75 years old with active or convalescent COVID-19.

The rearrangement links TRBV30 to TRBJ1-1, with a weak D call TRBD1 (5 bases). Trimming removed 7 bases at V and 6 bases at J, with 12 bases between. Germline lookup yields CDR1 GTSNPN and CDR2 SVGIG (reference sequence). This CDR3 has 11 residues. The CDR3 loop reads CALAGGAEAFF. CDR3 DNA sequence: TGTGCCTTAGCGGGGGGGGCTGAAGCTTTCTTT.

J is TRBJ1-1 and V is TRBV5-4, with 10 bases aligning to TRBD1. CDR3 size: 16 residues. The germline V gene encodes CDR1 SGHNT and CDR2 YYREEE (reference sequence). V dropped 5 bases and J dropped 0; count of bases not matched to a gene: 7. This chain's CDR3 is CASSLPGQGMNTEAFF. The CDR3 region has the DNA TGTGCCAGCAGTTTGCCGGGACAGGGGATGAACACTGAAGCTTTCTTT.

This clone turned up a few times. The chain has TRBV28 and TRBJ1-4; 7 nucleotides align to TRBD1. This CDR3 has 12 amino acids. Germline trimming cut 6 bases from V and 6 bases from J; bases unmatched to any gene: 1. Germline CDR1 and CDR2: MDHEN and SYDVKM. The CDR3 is CASRTGYEKLFF. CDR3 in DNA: TGTGCCAGCAGGACAGGGTATGAAAAACTGTTTTTT. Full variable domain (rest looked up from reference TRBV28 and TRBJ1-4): DVKVTQSSRYLVKRTGEKVFLECVQDMDHENMFWYRQDPGLGLRLIYFSYDVKMKEKGDIPEGYSVSREKKERFSLILESASTNQTSMYLCASRTGYEKLFFGSGTQLSVL.

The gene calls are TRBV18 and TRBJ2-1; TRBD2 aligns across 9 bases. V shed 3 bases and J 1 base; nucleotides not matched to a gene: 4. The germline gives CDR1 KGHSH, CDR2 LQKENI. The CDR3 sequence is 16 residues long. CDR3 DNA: TGTGCCAGCTCACCTGCGGGGGGGAATTCCTACAATGAGCAGTTCTTC. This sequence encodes CASSPAGGNSYNEQFF.

CDR3 sequence reads: CASSLMTGEGYTF. The CDR3 DNA sequence: TGTGCCAGCAGCCTGATGACAGGGGAGGGCTACACCTTC. V usage is TRBV3-1 (or the pseudogene TRBV3-2) and J usage is TRBJ1-2; 8 bases line up with TRBD1. The CDR3 has 13 amino acids. The germline CDR1 and CDR2 sequences are LGHDT and YNNKEL (reference sequence). The trim removed 4 bases at V and 8 bases at J, leaving 6 bases unmatched.

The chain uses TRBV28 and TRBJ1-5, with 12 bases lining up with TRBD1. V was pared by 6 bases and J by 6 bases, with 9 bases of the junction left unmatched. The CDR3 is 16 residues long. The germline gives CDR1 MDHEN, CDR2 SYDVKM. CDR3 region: CASRPPGQGARQPQHF. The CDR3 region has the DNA TGTGCCAGCAGGCCCCCGGGACAGGGGGCGCGTCAGCCCCAGCATTTT.

In DNA form, the CDR3 reads TGCGCCAGCAGCCAACTCACCGGGACAGATATTGGGGAGCTGTTTTTT. Translation: CASSQLTGTDIGELFF. The V gene is TRBV4-1, the J gene TRBJ2-2; 7 bases agree with TRBD1. Germline V gene data show CDR1 as MGHRA and CDR2 as YSYEKL. J gave up 8 bases and V 2 bases, and 11 bases lay outside the gene matches. This CDR3 spans 16 amino acids.

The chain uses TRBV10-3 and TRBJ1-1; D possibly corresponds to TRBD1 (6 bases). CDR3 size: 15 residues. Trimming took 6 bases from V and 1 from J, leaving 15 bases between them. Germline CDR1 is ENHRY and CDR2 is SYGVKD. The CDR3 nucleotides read TGTGCCATCAGCCAGAGGCAAGGGGGGAACACTGAAGCTTTCTTT. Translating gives CAISQRQGGNTEAFF.